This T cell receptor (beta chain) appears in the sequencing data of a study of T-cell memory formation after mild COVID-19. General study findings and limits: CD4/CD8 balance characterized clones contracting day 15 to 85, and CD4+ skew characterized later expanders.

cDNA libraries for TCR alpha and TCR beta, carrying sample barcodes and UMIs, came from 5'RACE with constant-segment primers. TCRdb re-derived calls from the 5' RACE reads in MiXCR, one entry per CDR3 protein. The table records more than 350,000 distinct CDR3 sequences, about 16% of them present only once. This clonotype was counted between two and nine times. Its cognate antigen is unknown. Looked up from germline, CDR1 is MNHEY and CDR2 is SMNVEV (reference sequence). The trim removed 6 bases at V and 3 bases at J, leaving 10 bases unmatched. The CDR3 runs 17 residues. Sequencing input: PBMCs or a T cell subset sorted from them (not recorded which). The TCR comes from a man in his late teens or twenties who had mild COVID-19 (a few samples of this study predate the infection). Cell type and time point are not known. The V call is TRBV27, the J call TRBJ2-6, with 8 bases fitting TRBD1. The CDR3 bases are TGTGCCAGCAGACCTGACAGGGGCCGACTTGGGGCCAACGTCCTGACTTTC. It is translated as CASRPDRGRLGANVLTF.